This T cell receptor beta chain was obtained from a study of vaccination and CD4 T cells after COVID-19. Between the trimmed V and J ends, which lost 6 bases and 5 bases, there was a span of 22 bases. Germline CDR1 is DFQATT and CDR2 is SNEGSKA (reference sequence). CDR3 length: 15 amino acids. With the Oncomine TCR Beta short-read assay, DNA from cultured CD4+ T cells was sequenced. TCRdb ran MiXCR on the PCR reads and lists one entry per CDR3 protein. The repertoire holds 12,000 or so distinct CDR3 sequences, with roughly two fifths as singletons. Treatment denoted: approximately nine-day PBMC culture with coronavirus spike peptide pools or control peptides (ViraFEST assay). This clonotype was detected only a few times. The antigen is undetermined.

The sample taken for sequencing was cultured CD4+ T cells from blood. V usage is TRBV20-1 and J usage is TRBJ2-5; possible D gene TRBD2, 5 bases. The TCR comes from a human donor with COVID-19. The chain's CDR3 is CSAQSEAGLGETQYF. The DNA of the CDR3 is TGCAGTGCCCAGAGTGAGGCGGGTCTTGGGGAGACCCAGTACTTC.